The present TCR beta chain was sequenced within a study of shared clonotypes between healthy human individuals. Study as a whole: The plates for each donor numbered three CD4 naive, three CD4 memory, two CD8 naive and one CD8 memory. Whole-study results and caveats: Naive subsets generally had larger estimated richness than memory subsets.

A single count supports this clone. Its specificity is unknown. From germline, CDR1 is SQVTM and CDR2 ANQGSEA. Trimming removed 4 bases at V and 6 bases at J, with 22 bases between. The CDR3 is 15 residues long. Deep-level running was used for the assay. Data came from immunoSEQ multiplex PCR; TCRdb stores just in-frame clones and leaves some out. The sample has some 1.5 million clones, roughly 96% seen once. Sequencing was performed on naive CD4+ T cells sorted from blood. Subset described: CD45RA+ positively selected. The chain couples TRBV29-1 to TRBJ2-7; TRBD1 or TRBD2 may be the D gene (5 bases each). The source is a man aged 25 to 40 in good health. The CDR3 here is CSVGSGTTNWGEQYF. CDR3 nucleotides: TGCAGCGTTGGGTCCGGGACGACCAATTGGGGCGAGCAGTACTTC.